The 20 T cell receptor beta chains below all came from one sample that was sequenced in a study of radiotherapy plus CTLA-4 blockade in lung cancer. Profiled with immunoSEQ multiplex PCR; TCRdb holds only in-frame clones, not every one. The table lists some 35,000 clones, roughly 85% of them singletons. The specimen was peripheral blood, collected from a patient treated with radiotherapy plus ipilimumab. The receptors derive from a human donor with non-small cell lung cancer who had stable disease on radiotherapy plus ipilimumab.

This chain uses TRBV7-9 with TRBJ2-5; D not certain. Trimming stripped 4 bases from V and 2 bases from J, with 14 bases between. CDR3 length equals 15 residues. In germline, CDR1 is SEHNR, CDR2 FQNEAQ (reference sequence). Here the CDR3 reads CASSSAWSPQETQYF. The CDR3 DNA is TGTGCCAGCAGCTCTGCCTGGAGTCCTCAAGAGACCCAGTACTTC.

The rearrangement uses TRBV6-5 and TRBJ2-7, with TRBD1 matching 9 bases. Trimming cost V 8 bases and J 2 bases; bases outside gene matches: 10. CDR1 and CDR2 from the germline V gene are MNHEY and SVGAGI. The length of the CDR3 is 15 residues. The CDR3 sequence: CASQTMGTGTYEQYF. The CDR3 region has the DNA TGTGCCAGCCAAACGATGGGGACAGGGACCTACGAGCAGTACTTC.

The J gene is TRBJ2-5, the V gene TRBV29-1; 9 nucleotides line up with TRBD2. CDR1 is SQVTM and CDR2 is ANQGSEA in the germline V gene. This CDR3 is built from 14 residues. After removal of 7 bases from V and 4 bases from J, the junction contained 10 bases not matched to a gene. The CDR3: CSGESGRRGETQYF. The CDR3 DNA reads TGCAGCGGGGAAAGCGGGAGGAGAGGAGAGACCCAGTACTTC.

A single count supports this clone. The chain employs TRBV5-1 and TRBJ2-3; 8 bases are shared with TRBD1. This CDR3 spans 14 amino acids. Germline CDR1 reads SGHRS; CDR2 reads YFSETQ. Losses at the gene ends were 4 bases for V and 2 bases for J; bases not matched to a gene: 3. Here the CDR3 reads CASSPDRDTDTQYF. The CDR3 DNA sequence: TGCGCCAGCAGCCCGGACAGGGACACAGATACGCAGTATTTT.

This sequence joins TRBV19 and TRBJ2-1; 7 bases are a match to TRBD1. The CDR3 runs 14 residues. Germline trimming cut 3 bases from V and 6 bases from J; bases unmatched to any gene: 5. The germline V gene has CDR1 LNHDA and CDR2 SQIVND (reference sequence). Written as DNA, the CDR3 is TGTGCCAGTAGTATCGGGACAGTAAGCAATGAGCAGTTCTTC. Translated, it gives CASSIGTVSNEQFF.

The CDR3 DNA sequence: TGTGCCAGCAGTGACCCGGAGCGGTCCAGTCGGCACGAGCAGTACTTC. This codes for CASSDPERSSRHEQYF. The genes are TRBV2 and TRBJ2-7; weak D call: TRBD2 (5 bases). V was clipped by 3 bases and J by 5 bases, with 20 bases between them. Germline CDR1 SNHLY, CDR2 FYNNEI. This CDR3 spans 16 amino acids.

This clone was seen just once. This sequence joins TRBV15 and TRBJ2-2; the match to TRBD2 covers 13 bases. The CDR3 totals 20 residues. V was clipped by 0 bases and J by 7 bases; unmatched bases: 14. Germline V gene data show CDR1 as LNHNV and CDR2 as YYDKDF (reference sequence). In DNA, the CDR3 is TGTGCCACCAGCAGAGATAAACGAGGACTAGCGGGAGCGGGAGGCGGGGAGCTGTTTTTT. Protein sequence: CATSRDKRGLAGAGGGELFF.

The rearrangement uses TRBV28 and TRBJ1-1; D not certain. Germline values: CDR1 MDHEN, CDR2 SYDVKM. Trimming took 8 bases from V and 6 from J, leaving 13 bases between them. There are 12 residues in the CDR3. The CDR3, as DNA: TGTGCCAGCGGCGGGGAGTTTGCTGAAGCTTTCTTT. Its translation is CASGGEFAEAFF.

This clone showed up just a few times. The rearrangement joins TRBV27 to TRBJ2-3; 11 nucleotides line up with TRBD2. Germline CDR1 MNHEY, CDR2 SMNVEV (reference sequence). The junction had 10 bases not matched to a gene; V was cut back by 8 bases and J by 0 bases. The CDR3 runs 17 residues. The chain's CDR3 is CASSETSGGFSTDTQYF. The CDR3 bases are TGTGCCAGCTCAGAAACTAGCGGGGGATTTAGCACAGATACGCAGTATTTT.

V and J are TRBV5-4 and TRBJ1-3, with 10 bases lining up with TRBD1. This CDR3 has 15 amino acids. CDR1 SGHNT and CDR2 YYREEE come from the germline V gene (reference sequence). The V segment lost 5 bases and the J segment 2 bases; nucleotides outside the gene matches: 4. For the CDR3, the DNA is TGTGCCAGCAGGGACAGGGGGGTTGCTGGAAACACCATATATTTT. It codes for CASRDRGVAGNTIYF.

V usage is TRBV5-1 and J usage is TRBJ1-4; 9 positions match TRBD1. The CDR3 extends over 17 amino acids. The germline CDR1 and CDR2 sequences are SGHRS and YFSETQ. V was pared by 3 bases and J by 1 base, with 7 bases of the junction left unmatched. This CDR3 reads CASSSDRGYGTNEKLFF. The CDR3 DNA reads TGCGCCAGCAGCTCAGACAGGGGGTATGGAACTAATGAAAAACTGTTTTTT.

This chain connects TRBV5-1 to TRBJ2-5, with 10 nucleotides matching TRBD2. V was pared by 4 bases and J by 1 base, with 4 bases of the junction left unmatched. The CDR3 extends over 15 amino acids. Germline CDR1 is SGHRS and CDR2 is YFSETQ. CDR3 sequence (DNA): TGCGCCAGCAGCAGGGGACTAGCGTTCCAAGAGACCCAGTACTTC. This gives the protein CASSRGLAFQETQYF.

This sequence joins TRBV7-8 and TRBJ1-2, with TRBD1 identical over 8 bases. Germline-derived CDR1 and CDR2 are SGHVS and FQNEAQ. V lost 0 bases to trimming and J lost 6 bases; unmatched junction nucleotides: 3. CDR3 size: 14 residues. The CDR3 DNA reads TGTGCCAGCAGCTTAGCGCAGGGGGCAAATGGCTACACCTTC. As protein: CASSLAQGANGYTF.

This chain uses TRBV5-6 with TRBJ2-5; TRBD2 matches 9 bases. V gave up 2 bases and J gave up 1 base; unmatched junction bases: 0. Germline CDR1 is SGHDT and CDR2 is YYEEEE. This CDR3 region has 14 residues. CDR3 residues: CASSLAGGQETQYF. DNA of the CDR3: TGTGCCAGCAGCTTAGCGGGAGGCCAAGAGACCCAGTACTTC.

The rearrangement uses TRBV6-1 and TRBJ2-5; maybe TRBD2 (5 bases). This CDR3 comprises 14 residues. From germline, CDR1 is MNHNS and CDR2 SASEGT. V was trimmed by 1 base and J by 4 bases, leaving 10 bases between them. The CDR3 DNA reads TGTGCCAGCAGTGAAGGCCGGGGTGGAGAGACCCAGTACTTC. Protein: CASSEGRGGETQYF.

The rearrangement uses TRBV5-6 and TRBJ2-7; D not certain. The germline CDR1 and CDR2 sequences are SGHDT and YYEEEE. This CDR3 contains 13 residues. V was trimmed by 4 bases and J by 3 bases, leaving 11 bases between them. The CDR3 coding sequence is TGTGCCAGCAGCCCACCCGGAGTCTACGAGCAGTACTTC. It specifies CASSPPGVYEQYF.

This rearrangement joins TRBV6-4 to TRBJ1-5; D gene uncertain. Trimming shortened V by 2 bases and J by 4 bases, and 12 bases separated the two germline ends. The CDR3 loop spans 15 amino acids. CDR1 is MRHNA, CDR2 SNTAGT, per germline. CDR3 nucleotide sequence: TGTGCCAGCAGTGACGTCGGAGGGCCTAATCAGCCCCAGCATTTT. Encoded protein: CASSDVGGPNQPQHF.

The V and J genes are TRBV27 and TRBJ2-3, with D tentatively TRBD2 (6 bases). Germline V lookup: CDR1 MNHEY, CDR2 SMNVEV (reference sequence). The V end was cut by 6 bases, the J end by 1 base, with 14 bases between. There are 15 residues in the CDR3. In nucleotides, the CDR3 is TGTGCCAGCAGGATGGGACTCTTCCGCACAGATACGCAGTATTTT. Protein sequence: CASRMGLFRTDTQYF.

The V call is TRBV29-1, the J call TRBJ2-7; TRBD1 agrees at 9 bases. The CDR3 has 14 residues. Losses at the gene ends were 4 bases for V and 2 bases for J; bases not matched to a gene: 6. CDR1 and CDR2 (germline): SQVTM, ANQGSEA. The CDR3 coding sequence is TGCAGCGTTGCACGACAGGGGGGGACCTACGAGCAGTACTTC. Encoded protein: CSVARQGGTYEQYF.

The chain joins TRBV14 to TRBJ1-2; 8 bases align to TRBD1. With V trimmed by 1 base and J by 1 base, 11 bases remained unmatched. Germline CDR1 SGHDN, CDR2 FVKESK. The CDR3 length is 18 residues. The CDR3 nucleotides are TGTGCCAGCAGCCAAGGGACAGGGCCGTCTTTCGGTAACTATGGCTACACCTTC. Its translation: CASSQGTGPSFGNYGYTF.